This T cell receptor (beta chain) derives from a study of monozygotic twins with inflammatory bowel disease. CDR3 length equals 13 residues. Germline lookup yields CDR1 DFQATT and CDR2 SNEGSKA (reference sequence). One entry per CDR3 protein, without DNA, is what TCRdb gives after re-calling the 5' RACE reads. The sample spans around 230,000 distinct CDR3 sequences; the ten largest clones claim roughly 1.7%. Donors each gave about 2.5 ml of blood. This sequence joins TRBV20-1 and TRBJ2-2. The sequencing sample was made of blood. The receptor was isolated from a human donor with ulcerative colitis or Crohn's disease, or a healthy co-twin of an affected twin (not recorded which). The CDR3 here is CSARIEPTGELFF.